This record looks at one T cell receptor beta chain sequence and its context. Its target is unknown. TCRdb ran MiXCR on the 5' RACE reads and lists one entry per CDR3 protein. This table has some 410,000 distinct CDR3 sequences, about a quarter appearing once. This sample stems from a study of T-cell memory formation after mild COVID-19. The CDR3 consists of 16 residues. The V segment lost 4 bases and the J segment 2 bases; nucleotides outside the gene matches: 9. CDR1 is MNHEY, CDR2 SVGEGT, per germline. Study observations and caveats: CD4+ contracting clones lay mainly in CM and EM, CD8+ ones in EMRA.

The TCR sequence derives from an adult woman who had mild COVID-19 (a few samples of this study predate the infection). Cell type and time point are not known. This chain connects TRBV6-2 or TRBV6-3 to TRBJ2-5; TRBD2 matches at 8 bases. What was sequenced was PBMCs or a T cell subset sorted from them (not recorded which). The CDR3 here is CASSSQRELDQETQYF. The CDR3 coding sequence is TGTGCCAGCAGTTCCCAGCGGGAGTTGGATCAAGAGACCCAGTACTTC.